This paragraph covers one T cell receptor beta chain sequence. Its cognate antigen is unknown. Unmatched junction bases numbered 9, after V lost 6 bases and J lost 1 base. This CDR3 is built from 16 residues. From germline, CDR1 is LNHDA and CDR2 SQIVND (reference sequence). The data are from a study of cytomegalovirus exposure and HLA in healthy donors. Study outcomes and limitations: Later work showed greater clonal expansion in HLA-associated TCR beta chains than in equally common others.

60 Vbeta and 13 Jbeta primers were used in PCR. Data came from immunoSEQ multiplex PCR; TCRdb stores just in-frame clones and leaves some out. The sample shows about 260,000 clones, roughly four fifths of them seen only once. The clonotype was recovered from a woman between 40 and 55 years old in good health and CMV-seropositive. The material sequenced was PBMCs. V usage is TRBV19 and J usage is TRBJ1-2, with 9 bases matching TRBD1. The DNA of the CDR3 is TGTGCCAGTAGCGGACAGGGGTCCCCTCTTAACTATGGCTACACCTTC. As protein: CASSGQGSPLNYGYTF.